The 32 T cell receptor beta chains below were found in one sample sequenced in a study of cytomegalovirus exposure and HLA in healthy donors. Amplification used 60 Vbeta primers and 13 Jbeta primers. Some clones are missing from TCRdb's copy, which holds only in-frame ones; the method was immunoSEQ multiplex PCR. The sample has around 150,000 clones, 61% seen once. Sample: PBMCs. Receptors originate from a male donor in good health and CMV-seronegative.

V and J are TRBV11-2 and TRBJ1-1; D is uncertain. Trimming shortened V by 4 bases and J by 4 bases, and 7 bases separated the two germline ends. Germline V lookup: CDR1 SGHAT, CDR2 FQNNGV. The CDR3 runs to 12 residues. CDR3 DNA: TGTGCCAGCAGCTCAATCAGCACTGAAGCTTTCTTT. It specifies CASSSISTEAFF.

V and J are TRBV11-2 and TRBJ2-1; the D is unclear. The ends were cut back, 4 bases at V and 7 bases at J, with 5 bases in the middle. This CDR3 is 11 amino acids long. Germline-derived CDR1 and CDR2 are SGHAT and FQNNGV. CDR3 loop: CASSSRNEQFF. CDR3 in DNA: TGTGCCAGCAGCTCCCGGAATGAGCAGTTCTTC.

The CDR3 bases are TGCGCCAGCAGCGCACAGGGTTCTTCCGGGGAGCTGTTTTTT. Amino acids: CASSAQGSSGELFF. The chain carries TRBV5-1 and TRBJ2-2; the D gene is possibly TRBD1 (6 bases). V was pared by 4 bases and J by 6 bases, with 13 bases between. There are 14 residues in the CDR3. Germline V gives CDR1 SGHRS, CDR2 YFSETQ.

The rearrangement uses TRBV27 and TRBJ2-5; D possibly corresponds to TRBD2 (6 bases). The CDR3 is made up of 13 amino acids. Germline CDR1 is MNHEY and CDR2 is SMNVEV (reference sequence). V gave up 6 bases and J gave up 11 bases, with 19 bases separating them. This CDR3 is CASSPLGTGEQYF. CDR3 DNA sequence: TGTGCCAGCAGCCCCCTGGGGACGGGGGAGCAGTACTTC.

The rearrangement links TRBV13 to TRBJ2-1, with TRBD2 identical over 7 bases. The CDR3 is 15 amino acids. J gave up 0 bases and V 3 bases, and 2 bases lay outside the gene matches. Germline V lookup: CDR1 PRHDT, CDR2 FYEKMQ (reference sequence). CDR3: CASSLGLSSYNEQFF. CDR3 nucleotide sequence: TGTGCCAGCAGCTTGGGACTAAGCTCCTACAATGAGCAGTTCTTC.

The chain joins TRBV5-4 to TRBJ2-7; 7 bases align to TRBD2. Per germline, CDR1 SGHNT and CDR2 YYREEE (reference sequence). V lost 3 bases, J lost 3 bases, and 0 bases stayed unmatched. This CDR3 contains 12 residues. CDR3 region: CASSSGGYEQYF. The CDR3, as DNA: TGTGCCAGCAGCTCGGGGGGCTACGAGCAGTACTTC.

The genes are TRBV28 and TRBJ1-2; D remains unclear. The CDR3 runs 15 residues. V was cut by 0 bases and J by 4 bases, with 12 bases left in between. CDR1 and CDR2 (germline): MDHEN, SYDVKM. The DNA of the CDR3 is TGTGCCAGCAGTTTATGGGAAACGGAGACCTATGGCTACACCTTC. Residues: CASSLWETETYGYTF.

The chain is built from TRBV5-4 and TRBJ2-5; D call uncertain. Trimming shortened V by 9 bases and J by 5 bases, and 20 bases separated the two germline ends. Germline-derived CDR1 and CDR2 are SGHNT and YYREEE (reference sequence). The CDR3 is made up of 14 amino acids. The DNA for the CDR3 is TGTGCCACCTCCAGAGACGCCTCCGGGGAGACCCAGTACTTC. Translated, it gives CATSRDASGETQYF.

This clone was recorded only once. The V call is TRBV7-3, the J call TRBJ1-2; 7 bases fit TRBD1. CDR3 length: 15 amino acids. CDR1 and CDR2 (germline): SGHTA, FQGTGA. V was pared by 5 bases and J by 1 base, with 7 bases of the junction left unmatched. CDR3 loop: CASSPGTDYNYGYTF. In DNA form, the CDR3 reads TGTGCCAGCAGCCCTGGGACAGATTATAACTATGGCTACACCTTC.

The chain has TRBV27 and TRBJ2-2; the D is unclear. CDR3 length: 16 residues. V lost 1 base, J lost 0 bases, and 9 bases lay in between. In germline, CDR1 is MNHEY, CDR2 SMNVEV (reference sequence). CDR3 amino acids: CASSLYENTNTGELFF. In nucleotides, the CDR3 is TGTGCCAGCAGTTTATATGAAAACACGAACACCGGGGAGCTGTTTTTT.

In its sample, this clone was seen a few times. V is TRBV2 and J is TRBJ2-1; the D gene is possibly TRBD2 (5 bases). Per the germline V gene, CDR1 is SNHLY and CDR2 is FYNNEI. This CDR3 comprises 12 residues. Trimming removed 7 bases at V and 6 bases at J, with 10 bases between. The CDR3: CASNGIGNEQFF. The CDR3 region has the DNA TGTGCCAGCAACGGGATTGGCAATGAGCAGTTCTTC. Based on the CDR3 plus reference TRBV2 and TRBJ2-1, the full variable domain is EPEVTQTPSHQVTQMGQEVILRCVPISNHLYFYWYRQILGQKVEFLVSFYNNEISEKSEIFDDQFSVERPDGSNFTLKIRSTKLEDSAMYFCASNGIGNEQFFGPGTRLTVL.

With regard to this clone: In the same sample, other DNA sequences code for this CDR3. The chain uses TRBV7-2 and TRBJ1-4; D perhaps matches TRBD1 (5 bases). The CDR3 runs to 14 residues. Per the germline V gene, CDR1 is SGHTA and CDR2 is FQGNSA. V lost 3 bases and J 5 bases, leaving 10 bases between the germline ends. The CDR3 DNA follows: TGTGCCAGCAGCTTGGGGGGAGGGAATGAAAAACTGTTTTTT. Protein sequence: CASSLGGGNEKLFF.

This clone was seen only a few times. The same CDR3 also results from other DNA sequences found in this sample. The chain has TRBV5-1 and TRBJ1-6; weak D call: TRBD1 (6 bases). The CDR3 covers 14 residues. Germline V gene lookup returns CDR1 SGHRS and CDR2 YFSETQ. The V and J ends lost 4 bases and 8 bases respectively, with 13 bases between them. This chain's CDR3 is CASSPGQKDSPLHF. The CDR3 bases are TGCGCCAGCAGCCCGGGACAAAAAGATTCACCCCTCCACTTT.

V usage is TRBV25-1 and J usage is TRBJ2-5, with 9 bases matching TRBD1. After removal of 6 bases from V and 5 bases from J, the junction contained 13 bases not matched to a gene. The CDR3 covers 16 residues. The germline CDR1 and CDR2 sequences are MGHDK and SYGVNS. The CDR3 loop is CASSLTGQGVGETQYF. CDR3 DNA sequence: TGTGCCAGCAGCCTGACGGGACAGGGCGTTGGCGAGACCCAGTACTTC.

This clone was detected only a few times. The J gene is TRBJ2-6, the V gene TRBV5-1; 7 bases align to TRBD1. V dropped 4 bases and J dropped 2; count of bases not matched to a gene: 6. Germline CDR1 and CDR2: SGHRS and YFSETQ. CDR3 length: 16 residues. CDR3 sequence reads: CASSQLQGTGANVLTF. The CDR3 region has the DNA TGCGCCAGCAGCCAACTACAGGGGACTGGGGCCAACGTCCTGACTTTC.

The genes are TRBV19 and TRBJ1-1; D is uncertain. CDR3 length: 12 amino acids. V was trimmed by 5 bases and J by 2 bases, leaving 6 bases between them. Germline CDR1 LNHDA, CDR2 SQIVND (reference sequence). The DNA for the CDR3 is TGTGCCAGTAGTTGGAGTAACACTGAAGCTTTCTTT. Residues: CASSWSNTEAFF.

The chain uses TRBV2 and TRBJ2-1; D is perhaps TRBD2 (7 bases). The germline V gene has CDR1 SNHLY and CDR2 FYNNEI. This CDR3 contains 15 residues. Trimming took 1 base from V and 7 from J, leaving 14 bases between them. CDR3 amino acids: CASSEEGGPGNEQFF. CDR3 in DNA: TGTGCCAGCAGTGAAGAGGGGGGGCCAGGGAATGAGCAGTTCTTC.

The rearrangement uses TRBV5-1 and TRBJ1-2, with TRBD1 matching 8 bases. Germline V gene sequence: CDR1 SGHRS, CDR2 YFSETQ. V was pared by 0 bases and J by 3 bases, with 4 bases of the junction left unmatched. The length of the CDR3 is 15 residues. Written as DNA, the CDR3 is TGCGCCAGCAGCTTGGAGAACAGGGGGGACTATGGCTACACCTTC. Its translation: CASSLENRGDYGYTF.

The sample holds a few counts of this clone. The chain couples TRBV15 to TRBJ1-2, with D possibly being TRBD1 (6 bases). V was shortened by 6 bases and J by 7 bases, with 24 bases between the two germline ends. Germline CDR1 is LNHNV and CDR2 is YYDKDF (reference sequence). There are 16 residues in the CDR3. CDR3 protein: CATSKTGLLKRGGYTF. The DNA for the CDR3 is TGTGCCACCAGTAAGACAGGACTCCTAAAAAGGGGTGGCTACACCTTC. The variable domain in full, completed from reference TRBV15 and TRBJ1-2, reads DAMVIQNPRYQVTQFGKPVTLSCSQTLNHNVMYWYQQKSSQAPKLLFHYYDKDFNNEADTPDNFQSRRPNTSFCFLDIRSPGLGDTAMYLCATSKTGLLKRGGYTFGSGTRLTVV.

The V and J genes are TRBV5-1 and TRBJ1-1; tentatively, D is TRBD1 (6 bases). The CDR3 totals 16 residues. Germline V gives CDR1 SGHRS, CDR2 YFSETQ. V was clipped by 2 bases and J by 1 base, with 15 bases between them. Here the CDR3 reads CASSFGRGFWNTEAFF. The DNA for the CDR3 is TGCGCCAGCAGCTTCGGCAGGGGTTTTTGGAACACTGAAGCTTTCTTT.

This sequence joins TRBV19 and TRBJ2-7, with TRBD2 matching 9 bases. This CDR3 has 13 amino acids. J lost 7 bases, V lost 10 bases, and 11 bases had no gene match. CDR1 LNHDA and CDR2 SQIVND come from the germline V gene (reference sequence). The CDR3 is CATARLAGLEQYF. CDR3 DNA sequence: TGTGCCACCGCCCGGCTAGCGGGGCTAGAGCAGTACTTC. Filled out from reference TRBV19 and TRBJ2-7, the complete variable domain reads DGGITQSPKYLFRKEGQNVTLSCEQNLNHDAMYWYRQDPGQGLRLIYYSQIVNDFQKGDIAEGYSVSREKKESFPLTVTSAQKNPTAFYLCATARLAGLEQYFGPGTRLTVT.

V usage is TRBV5-8 and J usage is TRBJ2-2, with 8 bases aligning to TRBD1. Germline CDR1 SGHTS, CDR2 YDEGEE. Trimming cost V 4 bases and J 5 bases; bases outside gene matches: 4. The CDR3 is 14 amino acids. The CDR3 is CASSPGQGTGELFF. The CDR3 coding sequence is TGTGCCAGCAGCCCCGGACAGGGTACCGGGGAGCTGTTTTTT.

The CDR3 here is CASSEPWGLQGAYGNTIYF. The CDR3 nucleotides are TGTGCCAGCAGTGAACCGTGGGGCCTTCAGGGGGCGTATGGAAACACCATATATTTT. The J gene is TRBJ1-3, the V gene TRBV6-1, with 8 bases fitting TRBD1. CDR3 length: 19 residues. V lost 2 bases to trimming and J lost 3 bases; unmatched junction nucleotides: 15. CDR1 and CDR2 from the germline V gene are MNHNS and SASEGT.

The V and J genes are TRBV9 and TRBJ2-2, with no clear D. The CDR3 is made up of 13 amino acids. Trimming took 3 bases from V and 4 from J, leaving 7 bases between them. Per the germline V gene, CDR1 is SGDLS and CDR2 is YYNGEE. This CDR3 is CASSASSTGELFF. CDR3 nucleotide sequence: TGTGCCAGCAGCGCCTCCTCCACCGGGGAGCTGTTTTTT. Looking up the rest from reference TRBV9 and TRBJ2-2 gives the full variable domain: DSGVTQTPKHLITATGQRVTLRCSPRSGDLSVYWYQQSLDQGLQFLIQYYNGEERAKGNILERFSAQQFPDLHSELNLSSLELGDSALYFCASSASSTGELFFGEGSRLTVL.

The chain couples TRBV18 to TRBJ1-1; TRBD1 is a possible D gene (5 bases). V lost 3 bases and J 3 bases, leaving 14 bases between the germline ends. This CDR3 contains 15 residues. Per the germline V gene, CDR1 is KGHSH and CDR2 is LQKENI. The CDR3 sequence is CASSPASGVHTEAFF. DNA of the CDR3: TGTGCCAGCTCACCGGCCTCGGGGGTTCACACTGAAGCTTTCTTT.

This clone has a handful of counts. The chain links TRBV6-4 to TRBJ2-5; D might be TRBD2 (5 bases). The V gene's germline CDR1 is MRHNA and CDR2 SNTAGT. This CDR3 is 13 amino acids long. V was clipped by 0 bases and J by 7 bases, with 9 bases between them. The CDR3 sequence is CASSDSLEGTQYF. The DNA for the CDR3 is TGTGCCAGCAGTGACTCACTAGAGGGGACCCAGTACTTC.

V and J are TRBV4-2 and TRBJ2-7; 9 nucleotides match TRBD1. Per the germline V gene, CDR1 is LGHNA and CDR2 is YNFKEQ. V gave up 1 base and J gave up 3 bases; unmatched junction bases: 1. The CDR3 runs to 14 residues. CDR3 nucleotide sequence: TGTGCCAGCAGCCAAGGGACAGGGGACTACGAGCAGTACTTC. Translation: CASSQGTGDYEQYF.

This clone showed up just a few times. The gene calls are TRBV11-2 and TRBJ2-7, with D perhaps TRBD1 (6 bases). Germline assignment: CDR1 SGHAT and CDR2 FQNNGV. CDR3 length equals 14 residues. V lost 0 bases and J 3 bases, leaving 9 bases between the germline ends. CDR3 nucleotide sequence: TGTGCCAGCAGCTTAGACAGGGGAGACTACGAGCAGTACTTC. As protein: CASSLDRGDYEQYF.

The chain joins TRBV7-3 to TRBJ1-1; 9 nucleotides align to TRBD1. Germline V gives CDR1 SGHTA, CDR2 FQGTGA. The CDR3 loop spans 13 amino acids. V shed 2 bases, J shed 11 bases, and the junction held 6 bases outside the gene matches. The DNA for the CDR3 is TGTGCCAGCAGCTTATCGGAACAGGGGGCGGCTTTCTTT. It is translated as CASSLSEQGAAFF.

The chain has TRBV7-6 and TRBJ2-1, with 7 bases that match TRBD2. The CDR3 is 15 amino acids. V lost 3 bases to trimming and J lost 2 bases; unmatched junction nucleotides: 4. Germline lookup yields CDR1 SGHVS and CDR2 FNYEAQ. CDR3 sequence reads: CASSFFAGAYNEQFF. The CDR3 DNA reads TGTGCCAGCAGCTTCTTCGCGGGGGCCTACAATGAGCAGTTCTTC.

This clone was picked up a small number of times. Other DNA sequences in the sample encode the same CDR3. The chain employs TRBV5-1 and TRBJ2-2, with TRBD1 identical over 8 bases. CDR1 is SGHRS, CDR2 YFSETQ, per germline. The CDR3 is 15 amino acids. Trimming at V came to 2 bases and at J to 1 base, leaving 1 base not matched to a gene. The DNA for the CDR3 is TGCGCCAGCAGCTTAGGACAGGGGAACACCGGGGAGCTGTTTTTT. It translates to CASSLGQGNTGELFF.

The rearrangement uses TRBV7-9 and TRBJ2-3; possibly TRBD1 for D (5 bases). V lost 2 bases and J lost 0, with 9 bases in between. Germline CDR1 reads SEHNR; CDR2 reads FQNEAQ (reference sequence). The length of the CDR3 is 15 residues. CDR3 loop: CASSLQGTSTDTQYF. Written as DNA, the CDR3 is TGTGCCAGCAGCTTACAGGGAACTAGCACAGATACGCAGTATTTT.